A selection of T cell receptor beta chains follows, all from one sample in a study of CD8 T cells in ankylosing spondylitis. A single record per CDR3 protein comes from TCRdb applying MiXCR to the 5' RACE reads. The sample includes 200,000 to 250,000 distinct CDR3 sequences, more than 9% of them seen just once. Sample: blood, either unsorted or a sorted T cell fraction (not recorded which). Receptor source: a male donor with ankylosing spondylitis or in good health (not recorded which). Each CDR3 is given with its conserved first and last residue. The D gene is left open where the match is weak. Only some rows state a clone size, as once, few, many or a class for expanded clones.

CDR3nt: TGTGCCAGCAGTTTACCGGGCCTCACTGAAGCTTTCTTT
CDR3aa: CASSLPGLTEAFF
v_gene: TRBV27
j_gene: TRBJ1-1
abundance: -
d_gene: -

CDR3nt: TGCGCCAGCAGCAGGGGACAGGGAACCTACGAGCAGTACTTC
CDR3aa: CASSRGQGTYEQYF
v_gene: TRBV5-1
j_gene: TRBJ2-7
abundance: few
d_gene: TRBD1

CDR3nt: TGTGCCAGCAGCCCGATCCAGGGAGGCTACAATGAGCAGTTCTTC
CDR3aa: CASSPIQGGYNEQFF
v_gene: TRBV7-9
j_gene: TRBJ2-1
abundance: many
d_gene: -

CDR3nt: TGTGCCAGCAGCACTAGCATATTAGGAGAGACCCAGTACTTC
CDR3aa: CASSTSILGETQYF
v_gene: TRBV9
j_gene: TRBJ2-5
abundance: many
d_gene: -

CDR3nt: TGCAGTGCTTTGCACTGGGATGGCGTCGATCAGCCCCAGCATTTT
CDR3aa: CSALHWDGVDQPQHF
v_gene: TRBV20-1
j_gene: TRBJ1-5
abundance: many
d_gene: -

CDR3nt: TGTGCCAGCAGCGTAGGAAGGCTAGCGGGGACGGATGAGCAGTTCTTC
CDR3aa: CASSVGRLAGTDEQFF
v_gene: TRBV9
j_gene: TRBJ2-1
abundance: few
d_gene: TRBD2

CDR3nt: TGCGCCAGCAGCTTGTTGACGGAGGTAGAGACCCAGTACTTC
CDR3aa: CASSLLTEVETQYF
v_gene: TRBV5-1
j_gene: TRBJ2-5
abundance: many
d_gene: -

CDR3nt: TGTGCCAGCAGTTTATCGGGGGGGCGGATCAATGAGCAGTTCTTC
CDR3aa: CASSLSGGRINEQFF
v_gene: TRBV12-3/TRBV12-4
j_gene: TRBJ2-1
abundance: many
d_gene: TRBD2

CDR3nt: TGTGCCAGCAGCCAGCTTGATCCGCAAGAGACCCAGTACTTC
CDR3aa: CASSQLDPQETQYF
v_gene: TRBV3-1
j_gene: TRBJ2-5
abundance: few
d_gene: -

CDR3nt: TGTGCCAGCAGCGTAGGTCCGACGGGGGAGCAGTACTTC
CDR3aa: CASSVGPTGEQYF
v_gene: TRBV9
j_gene: TRBJ2-7
abundance: few
d_gene: -

CDR3nt: TGTGCCAGCAGCCAGGGGACGGGGCCAGATACGCAGTATTTT
CDR3aa: CASSQGTGPDTQYF
v_gene: TRBV3-1
j_gene: TRBJ2-3
abundance: few
d_gene: -

CDR3nt: TGCAGCGTTGAACAGGGGGCTGGCTACACCTTC
CDR3aa: CSVEQGAGYTF
v_gene: TRBV29-1
j_gene: TRBJ1-2
abundance: many
d_gene: TRBD1

CDR3nt: TGCGCCAGCAGCTTGGCCGGGACAGGAGTGAACACTGAAGCTTTCTTT
CDR3aa: CASSLAGTGVNTEAFF
v_gene: TRBV5-1
j_gene: TRBJ1-1
abundance: many
d_gene: TRBD1

CDR3nt: TGCGCCAGCAGCTTGGAACCAGGGGGGCTACATAGCAATCAGCCCCAGCATTTT
CDR3aa: CASSLEPGGLHSNQPQHF
v_gene: TRBV5-1
j_gene: TRBJ1-5
abundance: many
d_gene: TRBD1

CDR3nt: TGCGCCAGCAGCTCGGGGGGTCTAGCGGGGGTCTACGAGCAGTACTTC
CDR3aa: CASSSGGLAGVYEQYF
v_gene: TRBV5-1
j_gene: TRBJ2-7
abundance: few
d_gene: TRBD2

CDR3nt: TGCAGCGCTGGACTAGCGGGGGGGCGTTCCAATGAGCAGTTCTTC
CDR3aa: CSAGLAGGRSNEQFF
v_gene: TRBV29-1
j_gene: TRBJ2-1
abundance: many
d_gene: TRBD2

CDR3nt: TGCGCCAGCAGTTGGGACGGTTCGGAGACCCAGTACTTC
CDR3aa: CASSWDGSETQYF
v_gene: TRBV5-1
j_gene: TRBJ2-5
abundance: -
d_gene: -